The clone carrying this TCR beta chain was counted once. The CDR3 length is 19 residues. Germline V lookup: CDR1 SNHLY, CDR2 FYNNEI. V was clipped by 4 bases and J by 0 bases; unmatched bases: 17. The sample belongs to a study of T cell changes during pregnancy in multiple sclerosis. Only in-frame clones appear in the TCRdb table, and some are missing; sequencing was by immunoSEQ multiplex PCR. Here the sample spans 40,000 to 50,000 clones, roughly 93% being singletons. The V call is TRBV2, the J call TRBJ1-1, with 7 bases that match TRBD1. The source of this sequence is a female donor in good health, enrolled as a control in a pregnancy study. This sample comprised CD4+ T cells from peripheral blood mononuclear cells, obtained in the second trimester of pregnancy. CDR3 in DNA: TGTGCCAGCAGTGGGGCATGGGGGTCCAGTCAGGGGGTGAACACTGAAGCTTTCTTT. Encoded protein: CASSGAWGSSQGVNTEAFF.